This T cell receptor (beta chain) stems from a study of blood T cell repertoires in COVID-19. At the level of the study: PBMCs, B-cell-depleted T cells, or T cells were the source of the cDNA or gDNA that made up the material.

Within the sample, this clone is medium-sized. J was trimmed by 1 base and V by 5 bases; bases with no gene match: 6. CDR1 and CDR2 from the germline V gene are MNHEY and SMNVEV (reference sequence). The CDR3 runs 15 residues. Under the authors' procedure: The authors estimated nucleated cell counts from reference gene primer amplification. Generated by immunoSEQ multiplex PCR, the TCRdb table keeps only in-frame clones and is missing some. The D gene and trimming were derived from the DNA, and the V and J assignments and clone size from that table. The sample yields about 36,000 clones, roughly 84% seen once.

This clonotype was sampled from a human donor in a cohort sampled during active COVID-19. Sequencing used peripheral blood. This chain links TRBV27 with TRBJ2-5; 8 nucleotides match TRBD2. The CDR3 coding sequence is TGTGCCAGCAGTGATCGGGGGGGCCCCCAAGAGACCCAGTACTTC. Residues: CASSDRGGPQETQYF.